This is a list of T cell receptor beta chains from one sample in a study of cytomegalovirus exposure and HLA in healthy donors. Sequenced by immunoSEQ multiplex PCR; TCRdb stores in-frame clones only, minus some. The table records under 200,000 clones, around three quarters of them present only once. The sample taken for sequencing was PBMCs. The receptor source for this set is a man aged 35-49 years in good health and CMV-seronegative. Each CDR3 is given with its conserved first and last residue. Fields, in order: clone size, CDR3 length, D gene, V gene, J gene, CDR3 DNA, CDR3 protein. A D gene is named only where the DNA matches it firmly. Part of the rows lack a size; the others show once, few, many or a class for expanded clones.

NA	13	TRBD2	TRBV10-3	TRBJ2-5	TGTGCCATTCGCGGGGGGAGCCAAGAGACCCAGTACTTC	CAIRGGSQETQYF
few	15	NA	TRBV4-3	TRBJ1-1	TGCGCCAGCAGCCAAGATCTATCTCCTGCCACTGAAGCTTTCTTT	CASSQDLSPATEAFF
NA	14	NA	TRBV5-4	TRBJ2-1	TGTGCCAGCAGCCAGGAGAGCGGGTACAATGAGCAGTTCTTC	CASSQESGYNEQFF
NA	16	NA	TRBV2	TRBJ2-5	TGTGCCAGCAAAAAAGGGAGGGGGGATGGACAAGAGACCCAGTACTTC	CASKKGRGDGQETQYF
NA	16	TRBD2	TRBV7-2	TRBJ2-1	TGTGCCAGCAGCTTACGTGGGACTAGCGGGGGAAATGAGCAGTTCTTC	CASSLRGTSGGNEQFF
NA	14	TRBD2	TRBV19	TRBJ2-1	TGTGCCAGTACCCGACTAGCGGGGGGGAATGAGCAGTTCTTC	CASTRLAGGNEQFF
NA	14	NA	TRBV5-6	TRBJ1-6	TGTGCCAGCAGCTTCGAAGGGGGACCTTCACCCCTCCACTTT	CASSFEGGPSPLHF
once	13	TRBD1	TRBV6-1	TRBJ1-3	TGTGCCAGCAGTGGAGGGACAGGGGGCGAAAGATATTTT	CASSGGTGGERYF
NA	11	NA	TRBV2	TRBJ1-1	TGTGCCAGCAGAGCCGGGACAAGGGCTTTCTTT	CASRAGTRAFF
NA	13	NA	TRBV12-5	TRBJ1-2	TGTGCTAGTGGTCTCTACAGGGACTATGGCTACACCTTC	CASGLYRDYGYTF
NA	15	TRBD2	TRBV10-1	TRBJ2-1	TGCGCCAGCAGTCAAGCGGGGGCGGCCTACAATGAGCAGTTCTTC	CASSQAGAAYNEQFF
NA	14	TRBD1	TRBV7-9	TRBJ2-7	TGTGCCAGCAGCTTAGACAGGGGGAGCGACGAGCAGTACTTC	CASSLDRGSDEQYF
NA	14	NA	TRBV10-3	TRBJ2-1	TGTGCCATCAGGGCAGGCCCCTTAGACAATGAGCAGTTCTTC	CAIRAGPLDNEQFF
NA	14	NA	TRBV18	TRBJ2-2	TGTGCCAGCTCACCGCGTAGGAACACCGGGGAGCTGTTTTTT	CASSPRRNTGELFF
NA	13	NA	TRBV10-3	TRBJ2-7	TGTGCCATCAGTGCAGGAGGAGACTACGAGCAGTACTTC	CAISAGGDYEQYF
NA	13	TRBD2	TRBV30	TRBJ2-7	TGTGCCTGTACTAGCGGGGGTACCTACGAGCAGTACTTC	CACTSGGTYEQYF
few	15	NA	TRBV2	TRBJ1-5	TGTGCCAGCAGTGATCTACAGATCGTCAATCAGCCCCAGCATTTT	CASSDLQIVNQPQHF
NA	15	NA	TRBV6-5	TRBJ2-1	TGTGCCAGCAGCTCCGGGGGGCCCCTTACGAATGAGCAGTTCTTC	CASSSGGPLTNEQFF
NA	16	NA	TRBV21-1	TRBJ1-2	TGTGCCAGCACCCCCCCCCTGGGGGGGGCGGACTATGGCTACACCTTC	CASTPPLGGADYGYTF
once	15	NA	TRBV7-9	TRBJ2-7	TGTGCCAGCAGCTTAGTGTCAGGGGCCCCCTACGAGCAGTACTTC	CASSLVSGAPYEQYF
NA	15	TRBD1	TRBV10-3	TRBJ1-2	TGTGCCATCAGTGAGTCAGGGACAGGGGACTATGGCTACACCTTC	CAISESGTGDYGYTF
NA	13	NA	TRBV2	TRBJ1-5	TGTGCCAGCGGGTGGAACGAGGATCAGCCCCAGCATTTT	CASGWNEDQPQHF
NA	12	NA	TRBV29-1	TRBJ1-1	TGCAGCGTCCAGGAGGGGAACACTGAAGCTTTCTTT	CSVQEGNTEAFF
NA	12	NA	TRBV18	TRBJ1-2	TGTGCCAGCTCACCGGGGAAGGGGGGCTACACCTTC	CASSPGKGGYTF
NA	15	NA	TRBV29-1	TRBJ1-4	TGCAGCGCTTATAACCCCACGGGAACTAATGAAAAACTGTTTTTT	CSAYNPTGTNEKLFF
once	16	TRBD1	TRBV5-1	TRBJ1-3	TGCGCCAGCAGCTCGGACAGGGGGATCTCTGGAAACACCATATATTTT	CASSSDRGISGNTIYF
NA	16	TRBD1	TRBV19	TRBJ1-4	TGTGCCAGTAGTATAGATACCGGGACAGGGGTTGAAAAACTGTTTTTT	CASSIDTGTGVEKLFF
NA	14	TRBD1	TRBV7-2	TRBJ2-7	TGTGCCAGCGGTTGGGGACAGGCAACCTACGAGCAGTACTTC	CASGWGQATYEQYF
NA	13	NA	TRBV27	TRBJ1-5	TGTGCCAGCAGTTTATTAGCCAATCAGCCCCAGCATTTT	CASSLLANQPQHF
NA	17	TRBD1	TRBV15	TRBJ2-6	TGTGCCACCAGCAGGGACAGGGGGTCCGCTGGGGCCAACGTCCTGACTTTC	CATSRDRGSAGANVLTF
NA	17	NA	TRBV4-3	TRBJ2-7	TGCGCCAGCAGCCAAGATCGAGGTAGCGGTCCTGGGGTCGAGCAGTACTTC	CASSQDRGSGPGVEQYF
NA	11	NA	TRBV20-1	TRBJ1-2	TGCAGCGCCTACGAGGCCTATGGCTACACCTTC	CSAYEAYGYTF
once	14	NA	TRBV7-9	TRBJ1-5	TGTGCCAGCAGCTCCCGGGGGGCGAATCAGCCCCAGCATTTT	CASSSRGANQPQHF
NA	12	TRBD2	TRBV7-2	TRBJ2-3	TGTGCCAGCAGCAGGGACTATCCTCCGCAGTATTTT	CASSRDYPPQYF
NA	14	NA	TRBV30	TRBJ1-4	TGTGCCTGGAACCACGGGGGGCGGCCTGAAAAACTGTTTTTT	CAWNHGGRPEKLFF
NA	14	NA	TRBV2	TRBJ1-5	TGTGCCAGCAGTGAGTGGGGTCTGGAGGAGCCCCAGCATTTT	CASSEWGLEEPQHF
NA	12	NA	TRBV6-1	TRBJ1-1	TGTGCCAGTATAGTCGTGAACACTGAAGCTTTCTTT	CASIVVNTEAFF
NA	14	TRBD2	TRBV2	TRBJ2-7	TGTGCCAGCCGCGGGACTAGCGGCTCCTACGAGCAGTACTTC	CASRGTSGSYEQYF
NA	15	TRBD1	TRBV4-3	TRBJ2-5	TGCGCCAGCAGCCAAGATGTAGGGGGCGAAGAGACCCAGTACTTC	CASSQDVGGEETQYF
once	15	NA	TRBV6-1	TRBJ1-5	TGTGCCAGCAGTGAATGGTGGGGGCAAGCTCAGCCCCAGCATTTT	CASSEWWGQAQPQHF
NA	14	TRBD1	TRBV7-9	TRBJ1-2	TGTGCCAGCAGCTTAACGACAGGGGTCTATGGCTACACCTTC	CASSLTTGVYGYTF
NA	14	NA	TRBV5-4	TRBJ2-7	TGTGCCAGCAGCTTGGGGGCGGGGTCCTACGAGCAGTACTTC	CASSLGAGSYEQYF
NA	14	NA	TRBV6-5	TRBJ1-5	TGTGCCAGCAGTTACTCGAATGAGCACCAGCCCCAGCATTTT	CASSYSNEHQPQHF
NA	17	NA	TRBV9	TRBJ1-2	TGTGCCAGCAGCACACAAGGTAGGGGTGCTATGGCTACCGGCTACACCTTC	CASSTQGRGAMATGYTF
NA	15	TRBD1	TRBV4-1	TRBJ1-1	TGCGCCAGCAGCCAGCCTACAGGGGTAAGACCTGAAGCTTTCTTT	CASSQPTGVRPEAFF
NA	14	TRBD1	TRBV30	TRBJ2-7	TGTGCCTGGAGTGTTATGGGACAGACGGCCGAGCAGTACTTC	CAWSVMGQTAEQYF
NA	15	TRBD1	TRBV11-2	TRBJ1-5	TGTGCCAGCAGCCAAACAGGGGCAGGCAATCAGCCCCAGCATTTT	CASSQTGAGNQPQHF
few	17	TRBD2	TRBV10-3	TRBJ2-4	TGTGCCATCAGTGAGAGGGCTAGCGGAGTAGCCAAAAACATTCAGTACTTC	CAISERASGVAKNIQYF
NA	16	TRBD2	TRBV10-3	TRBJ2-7	TGTGCCATCAGTGGAGTTTTGGCTAGCGGGAGTTACGAGCAGTACTTC	CAISGVLASGSYEQYF
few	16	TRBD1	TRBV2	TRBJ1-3	TGTGCCAGCAGGAGACCGGGACAGGGGGCTGGAAACACCATATATTTT	CASRRPGQGAGNTIYF
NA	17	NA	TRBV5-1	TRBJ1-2	TGCGCCAGCAGCTTGGGGTCCAGGGGCGGATTTAACTATGGCTACACCTTC	CASSLGSRGGFNYGYTF
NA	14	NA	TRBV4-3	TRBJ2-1	TGCGCCAGCAGCCAAGCACGAGAGCCCAATGAGCAGTTCTTC	CASSQAREPNEQFF
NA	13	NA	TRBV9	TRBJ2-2	TGTGCCAGCAGCGCGGGGATGGGCGGGGAGCTGTTTTTT	CASSAGMGGELFF
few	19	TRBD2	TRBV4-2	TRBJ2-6	TGTGCCAGCAGCCAAGTTGCTAGCGGGAGGCCCACTGGGGCCAACGTCCTGACTTTC	CASSQVASGRPTGANVLTF